A single sample gave rise to the 10 T cell receptor beta chains below, sequenced in a study of cytomegalovirus exposure and HLA in healthy donors (dated by TCRdb to about 2017). The method was the immunoSEQ multiplex PCR assay. For the multiplex PCR, a mixture combining 60 forward primers for TCR Vbeta segments and 13 reverse primers for TCR Jbeta segments was used. Entries here come from immuneACCESS through TCRdb and include only in-frame sequences with V and J called. Some clones fail to appear in such tables; in the studies checked, an unresolved V gene covers under half of the shortfall, and the cause of the remainder is unknown. The sample includes about 190,000 clones, with approximately 81% observed a single time. Clones ranked in the top ten supply 1% of the sample. Sequenced input: PBMCs. The receptors derive from a boy aged 2 to 10 in good health and CMV-seronegative.

This chain connects TRBV10-2 to TRBJ1-5, with 7 bases aligning to TRBD1. Trimming at V came to 1 base and at J to 7 bases, leaving 7 bases not matched to a gene. The germline V gene encodes CDR1 WSHSY and CDR2 SAAADI. The CDR3 totals 15 residues. This CDR3 reads CASSEYNRGSQPQHF. The CDR3 coding sequence is TGCGCCAGCAGTGAGTACAACAGGGGATCCCAGCCCCAGCATTTT.

This clone was detected a few times. The genes are TRBV19 and TRBJ2-1; TRBD1 agrees at 10 bases. CDR3 length: 17 residues. Germline trimming cut 6 bases from V and 10 bases from J; bases unmatched to any gene: 18. Germline CDR1 reads LNHDA; CDR2 reads SQIVND (reference sequence). Here the CDR3 reads CASRRPLRDRGVGEQFF. Here the CDR3 DNA reads TGTGCCAGTAGGCGCCCTCTCCGGGACAGGGGAGTAGGGGAGCAGTTCTTC.

The genes are TRBV5-6 and TRBJ2-7, with 8 bases identical to TRBD2. With V trimmed by 4 bases and J by 2 bases, 8 bases remained unmatched. The CDR3 is made up of 15 amino acids. Per germline, CDR1 SGHDT and CDR2 YYEEEE. As DNA, the CDR3 is TGTGCCAGCAGCCGGGGGGGGCGCCCCGCCTACGAGCAGTACGTC. As protein: CASSRGGRPAYEQYV.

V usage is TRBV10-3 and J usage is TRBJ1-2; 10 nucleotides align to TRBD1. Germline loops: CDR1 ENHRY, CDR2 SYGVKD. The CDR3 is 14 residues long. J gave up 5 bases and V 5 bases, and 5 bases lay outside the gene matches. The CDR3 DNA sequence: TGTGCCATCAGTAAGGACAGGGGGGGTTATGGCTACACCTTC. Translated, it gives CAISKDRGGYGYTF.

J is TRBJ2-6 and V is TRBV6-1, with TRBD2 as a possible D gene (6 bases). Looked up from germline, CDR1 is MNHNS and CDR2 is SASEGT. The CDR3 consists of 16 residues. Trimming removed 2 bases from V and 6 bases from J, with 14 bases in between. The CDR3 nucleotides read TGTGCCAGCAGTGAATTGATTTGGGGGGAGGCCAACGTCCTGACTTTC. Translating gives CASSELIWGEANVLTF.

V and J are TRBV14 and TRBJ1-1; 9 bases are a match to TRBD1. CDR1 and CDR2 from the germline V gene are SGHDN and FVKESK. With V trimmed by 1 base and J by 4 bases, 4 bases remained unmatched. CDR3 length: 15 amino acids. CDR3 in amino acids: CASSQVWGQGTEAFF. The CDR3, as DNA: TGTGCCAGCAGCCAAGTATGGGGACAGGGCACTGAAGCTTTCTTT.

The chain links TRBV19 to TRBJ2-2; no clear D gene. Looked up from germline, CDR1 is LNHDA and CDR2 is SQIVND (reference sequence). This CDR3 comprises 18 residues. Trimming pared 0 bases from V and 4 bases from J, leaving 18 bases between. The CDR3 nucleotides read TGTGCCAGTAGTATAGATCTCAAGCACCGTAGAGGCACCGGGGAGCTGTTTTTT. This gives the protein CASSIDLKHRRGTGELFF.

V is TRBV6-1 and J is TRBJ1-4, with D unclear. Between the trimmed V and J ends, which lost 4 bases and 1 base, there was a span of 7 bases. Germline assignment: CDR1 MNHNS and CDR2 SASEGT. This CDR3 is 14 amino acids long. The CDR3 sequence: CASSVQKTNEKLFF. Here the CDR3 DNA reads TGTGCCAGCAGTGTTCAGAAAACTAATGAAAAACTGTTTTTT.

J is TRBJ1-4 and V is TRBV25-1, with TRBD1 as a possible D gene (6 bases). With 5 bases removed from V and 4 bases from J, the gap between germline ends came to 14 bases. There are 15 residues in the CDR3. In germline, CDR1 is MGHDK, CDR2 SYGVNS. The CDR3 is CASSIGGGINEKLFF. In nucleotides, the CDR3 is TGTGCCAGCAGTATTGGGGGCGGTATTAATGAAAAACTGTTTTTT. The variable domain in full, completed from reference TRBV25-1 and TRBJ1-4, reads EADIYQTPRYLVIGTGKKITLECSQTMGHDKMYWYQQDPGMELHLIHYSYGVNSTEKGDLSSESTVSRIRTEHFPLTLESARPSHTSQYLCASSIGGGINEKLFFGSGTQLSVL.

Here the CDR3 DNA reads TGTGCCAGCAGAGCGGGACAGGTGGGTCAGCCCCAGCATTTT. Translation gives CASRAGQVGQPQHF. This chain connects TRBV2 to TRBJ1-5; TRBD1 agrees at 8 bases. CDR1 SNHLY and CDR2 FYNNEI come from the germline V gene. This CDR3 has 14 residues. The ends lost 6 bases at V and 6 bases at J; junction bases unmatched: 7.